This T cell receptor beta chain was documented in a study of blood T cell repertoires in COVID-19. Study as a whole: From T cells, B-cell-depleted T cells, or PBMCs came the material, which was cDNA or gDNA.

The germline gives CDR1 SGHTA, CDR2 FQGTGA. Trimming removed 1 base from V and 0 bases from J, with 9 bases in between. The CDR3 sequence is 16 residues long. As handled by the study authors: Reference gene primer amplification gave estimated nucleated cell counts. Assay: immunoSEQ multiplex PCR; the TCRdb copy retains only in-frame clones and omits some. V and J calls and clone size are those listed in that table; D and trimming were worked out from the DNA. Of about 230,000 clones in the sample, 80% to 90% are singletons; the top ten hold 6.5% to 9.5%. The Seattle site enrolled patients during active infection and followed them longitudinally.

The clonotype originates from a woman of 80 years or more with COVID-19, enrolled during active disease. V usage is TRBV7-3 and J usage is TRBJ2-2, with D perhaps matching TRBD1 (5 bases). What was sequenced was peripheral blood. The CDR3 loop is CASSLKRGPNTGELFF. Written as DNA, the CDR3 is TGTGCCAGCAGCTTAAAAAGGGGCCCGAACACCGGGGAGCTGTTTTTT.